Sequencing of this TCR beta chain was carried out in a study of cytomegalovirus exposure and HLA in healthy donors. Points from the study as a whole: Both high specificity and high sensitivity reportedly marked the classifier's diagnosis of cytomegalovirus status. The study flagged about 160 TCR beta chains as cytomegalovirus-associated.

Only in-frame clones appear in the TCRdb table, and some are missing; sequencing was by immunoSEQ multiplex PCR. The sample holds about 280,000 clones; around 89% are singletons and the top ten take about 0.9%. Separation from the roughly 690-subject first cohort characterized the roughly 110-subject validation cohort, to which the donors belonged. Concerning this clone itself: Its antigen is currently unknown.

This CDR3 has 13 amino acids. The V end lost 5 bases, the J end lost 4 bases, and 12 bases lay between the germline ends. In germline, CDR1 is MNHEY, CDR2 SVGAGI. The sequencing sample was made of PBMCs. The receptor's source is a woman aged 18-35 years in good health and CMV-seronegative. The rearrangement uses TRBV6-5 and TRBJ2-7; TRBD2 is a possible D gene (5 bases). The CDR3 DNA reads as TGTGCCAGCAGTCTCGGACTGGGTTACGAGCAGTACTTC. Amino acids: CASSLGLGYEQYF.